Reported below is one T cell receptor beta chain. Its antigen target is currently unknown. The input lacks base qualities; no much larger clone sits a single base away. This sample was taken from a study of T cell responses to AZD1222 COVID-19 vaccine (TCRdb year 2021). Study-level background: TCR sequencing was performed for about 250 trial participants, of whom some 200 were given two doses of AZD1222 and 26 were given two doses of MenACWY control vaccine. Trial participants were enrolled into age subgroups of 18-55, 56-69 and 70-plus years, which contained about 150, 28 and 57 TCR-sequenced participants, respectively. The paper as a whole reports these results and caveats: Only five to seven AZD1222 recipients were SARS-CoV-2 seropositive at baseline, limiting conclusions about previously exposed vaccinees. No day 14 peak-response samples were available, so repertoires were characterized only after the peak T cell response. Spike-specific TCR breadth and depth rose significantly after two AZD1222 doses compared with day 0 and with MenACWY recipients. Most participants were white British and females outnumbered males, and the authors suggested that clonal diversity may have been underestimated. The 56-69-year group was small, and its depth increase did not reach significance, likely because of low power. Vaccine-associated CD4 TCRs spanned the whole spike protein, with dominant responses in regions 160-218 and 743-854. Epitopes outside the regions mutated in the B.1.351 and B.1.1.7 variants were reportedly recognized by nearly half of the unique spike-specific TCRs.

The CDR3 regions of human TCRbeta chains were subjected to immunosequencing. On the authors' methods: TCRs in the repertoires were compared against a reference library of SARS-CoV-2-specific TCRs that had been generated with the MIRA antigen-specificity platform. Breadth meant the fraction of unique TCRs that were SARS-CoV-2-associated, whereas depth meant the fraction of total T cells that were SARS-CoV-2-associated. Each spike-specific TCR was assigned to its reactive spike region and to a CD4 or CD8 class using the MIRA data. Log10-transformed breadth and depth values were compared by one-way ANOVA with Sidak's multiple comparisons tests. Imported from immuneACCESS, the table was reduced by TCRdb to in-frame sequences with V and J called. These copies leave out some clones; in studies compared against another copy, an unresolved V gene accounts for under half, and the cause of the remainder is not known. V and J calls and clone size are copied from that table; D and trimming were computed from the DNA. The sample has 150,000 to 200,000 clones on record, roughly nine tenths of them singletons. Around 1.3% of the sample lies in the top ten.

The CDR3 sequence holds 14 residues, the cysteine and phenylalanine included. Kept here is only the CDR3 DNA, which spans 42 bases and is read in frame from base 1. In the germline V gene, CDR1 corresponds to KGHSH and CDR2 to LQKENI. At the junction V is shortened by 2 bases and J by 1 base, with 6 bases in between. The time point label for this specimen denotes: about 28 days (+/-7) after the second vaccine dose. Because spike-specific TCR depth and breadth did not differ between the two schedules, AZD1222 recipients who got a second dose at roughly 4 weeks were pooled with those who got a second dose at roughly 12 weeks. Vaccinee samples came from UK trials COV001 and COV002, including a single-blind randomized controlled phase 2/3 trial of AZD1222 (ChAdOx1 nCoV-19) in healthy adults. For TCRbeta chain sequencing, PBMC samples were collected from trial participants at day 0 and at day 28 after the second dose.

This clonotype was sampled from an adult who received the AZD1222 COVID-19 vaccine. The sample consisted of peripheral blood, taken 28 days after the second AZD1222 dose. The sequence is built from TRBV18 and TRBJ1-5; confidence is insufficient to name the D gene. The DNA is as follows: TGTGCCAGCTCACCAGGGCAGAGCAATCAGCCCCAGCATTTT. It is translated as CASSPGQSNQPQHF.